These 9 T cell receptor beta chains came from one sample sequenced in a study of T cells in narcolepsy. Clones were read by immunoSEQ multiplex PCR, and TCRdb kept only the in-frame ones, dropping some. The sample holds fewer than 40,000 clones; about 80% are singletons and the top ten take 1.3%. What was sequenced was CD45RA- memory CD4+ T cells from PBMCs. Receptors were obtained from a human donor with narcolepsy.

The gene calls are TRBV5-1 and TRBJ1-2; no firm D call. CDR1 SGHRS and CDR2 YFSETQ come from the germline V gene. V was clipped by 4 bases and J by 0 bases, with 22 bases between them. The CDR3 runs to 18 residues. CDR3 nucleotide sequence: TGCGCCAGCAGCCCGGCGAACCGGGTCTGGTCCTCTAACTATGGCTACACCTTC. It codes for CASSPANRVWSSNYGYTF. Full variable domain (rest looked up from reference TRBV5-1 and TRBJ1-2): KAGVTQTPRYLIKTRGQQVTLSCSPISGHRSVSWYQQTPGQGLQFLFEYFSETQRNKGNFPGRFSGRQFSNSRSEMNVSTLELGDSALYLCASSPANRVWSSNYGYTFGSGTRLTVV.

This clone was detected once. This rearrangement joins TRBV5-6 to TRBJ2-7, with TRBD1 identical over 9 bases. The junction had 7 bases not matched to a gene; V was cut back by 4 bases and J by 2 bases. The CDR3 has 15 amino acids. Germline values: CDR1 SGHDT, CDR2 YYEEEE. The CDR3 nucleotides are TGTGCCAGCAGCGGACCGGGACAGGGTACCTACGAGCAGTACTTC. Residues: CASSGPGQGTYEQYF. The complete variable domain, with remaining parts taken from reference TRBV5-6 and TRBJ2-7, reads DAGVTQSPTHLIKTRGQQVTLRCSPKSGHDTVSWYQQALGQGPQFIFQYYEEEERQRGNFPDRFSGHQFPNYSSELNVNALLLGDSALYLCASSGPGQGTYEQYFGPGTRLTVT.

The V gene is TRBV6-4, the J gene TRBJ2-3, with D uncertain. Germline CDR1 is MRHNA and CDR2 is SNTAGT. This CDR3 region has 13 residues. V was trimmed by 4 bases and J by 2 bases, leaving 7 bases between them. The CDR3, as DNA: TGTGCCAGCAGTGCACAACCCACAGATACGCAGTATTTT. Its protein is CASSAQPTDTQYF.

This chain joins TRBV25-1 and TRBJ2-2, with D possibly TRBD1 on 6 matching bases. Trimming left V 6 bases short and J 7 bases short, with 15 bases between. The germline V gene encodes CDR1 MGHDK and CDR2 SYGVNS. The CDR3 is 14 amino acids. The CDR3 bases are TGTGCCAGCAGGGAACAGGGCGACGGCGGGGAGCTGTTTTTT. As protein: CASREQGDGGELFF.

The chain links TRBV9 to TRBJ1-1; 8 positions agree with TRBD1. This CDR3 has 14 residues. V gave up 3 bases and J gave up 6 bases; unmatched junction bases: 7. CDR1 is SGDLS and CDR2 is YYNGEE in the germline V gene. CDR3 loop: CASSARQGRAEAFF. The CDR3, as DNA: TGTGCCAGCAGCGCTCGACAGGGGAGGGCTGAAGCTTTCTTT.

The CDR3 DNA follows: TGCGCCAGCAGCTTGGGGACGGGAGGGCGCGAAAACATTCAGTACTTC. It is translated as CASSLGTGGRENIQYF. The V gene is TRBV5-1, the J gene TRBJ2-4, with 8 bases identical to TRBD2. Germline CDR1 is SGHRS and CDR2 is YFSETQ. CDR3 length equals 16 residues. J was trimmed by 5 bases and V by 0 bases; bases with no gene match: 7.

The genes are TRBV7-2 and TRBJ1-6; D ambiguous. V shed 5 bases and J shed 7 bases, with 15 bases lying between them. Germline values: CDR1 SGHTA, CDR2 FQGNSA. This CDR3 is built from 15 residues. The CDR3 region has the DNA TGTGCCAGCAGCCCTAATCCCGCACAGAATTCACCCCTCCACTTT. Translating gives CASSPNPAQNSPLHF. The complete variable domain, with remaining parts taken from reference TRBV7-2 and TRBJ1-6, reads GAGVSQSPSNKVTEKGKDVELRCDPISGHTALYWYRQSLGQGLEFLIYFQGNSAPDKSGLPSDRFSAERTGGSVSTLTIQRTQQEDSAVYLCASSPNPAQNSPLHFGNGTRLTVT.

This clone has just one count. DNA of the CDR3: TGTGCCAGCAGCCCCCGGACTAGCGCTTTAGATACGCAGTATTTT. Encoded protein: CASSPRTSALDTQYF. The chain couples TRBV9 to TRBJ2-3; 9 bases align to TRBD2. The trim removed 4 bases at V and 5 bases at J, leaving 8 bases unmatched. Germline V gene data show CDR1 as SGDLS and CDR2 as YYNGEE. The CDR3 is 15 amino acids.

This clone is a singleton in its sample. This rearrangement joins TRBV30 to TRBJ1-2; D is unresolved. Trimming stripped 6 bases from V and 0 bases from J, with 11 bases between. The CDR3 is made up of 13 amino acids. The germline V gene encodes CDR1 GTSNPN and CDR2 SVGIG (reference sequence). The CDR3 bases are TGTGCCTGCCCCTGGGAGACTAACTATGGCTACACCTTC. Encoded protein: CACPWETNYGYTF.